The 28 T cell receptor beta chains below all came from one sample that was sequenced in a study of blood T cell repertoires in COVID-19 (dated by TCRdb to the early 2020s). Receptors were amplified or captured by the immunoSEQ multiplex PCR assay. What TCRdb holds here is the immuneACCESS table cut down to in-frame rearrangements. Part of the clones is not present; checked against another copy, under half of the missing clones reflect an unresolved V gene, and the others are unexplained. In this sample the table shows a few hundred thousand clones, roughly 86% of which occur a single time. The ten biggest clones cover 11% of the sample. The sequencing input was peripheral blood. These receptor sequences come from a woman in her twenties or thirties with COVID-19, enrolled during active disease.

This clone has a single count. The chain uses TRBV18 and TRBJ1-2; 7 bases are shared with TRBD1. CDR1 is KGHSH and CDR2 is LQKENI in the germline V gene. After removal of 1 base from V and 3 bases from J, the junction contained 2 bases not matched to a gene. This CDR3 is 14 amino acids long. The CDR3 DNA follows: TGTGCCAGCTCACCACGGGACAGTTACTATGGCTACACCTTC. This encodes CASSPRDSYYGYTF.

The chain combines TRBV6-5 with TRBJ2-7; TRBD2 agrees at 7 bases. Trimming cost V 2 bases and J 13 bases; bases outside gene matches: 11. The CDR3 is made up of 13 amino acids. CDR1 is MNHEY, CDR2 SVGAGI, per germline. The CDR3 DNA reads TGTGCCAGCAGTTACCGTTCCCGGGGGGACCCATACTTC. Encoded protein: CASSYRSRGDPYF.

The chain carries TRBV3-1 (or the pseudogene TRBV3-2) and TRBJ2-6; 7 nucleotides match TRBD1. Germline lookup yields CDR1 LGHDT and CDR2 YNNKEL (reference sequence). This CDR3 comprises 20 residues. The junction had 16 bases not matched to a gene; V was cut back by 4 bases and J by 1 base. As DNA, the CDR3 is TGTGCCAGCAGCCCAGCCCTTTCAGGGGGTAGCAGTTCTGGGGCCAACGTCCTGACTTTC. Translated: CASSPALSGGSSSGANVLTF.

DNA for the CDR3: TGTGCCAGCAGTTCACTAGCGGGGGGACTAGCCAAAAACATTCAGTACTTC. Protein sequence: CASSSLAGGLAKNIQYF. The chain recombines TRBV6-2 or TRBV6-3 with TRBJ2-4; 12 nucleotides line up with TRBD2. CDR1 is MNHEY and CDR2 is SVGEGT in the germline V gene. The CDR3 length is 17 residues. The trim removed 4 bases at V and 0 bases at J, leaving 4 bases unmatched.

CDR3 bases: TGTGCCAGCAGGACAGGGGCGATCAGCGGTGAGCAGTTCTTC. Translated: CASRTGAISGEQFF. J is TRBJ2-1 and V is TRBV27, with 8 bases fitting TRBD1. The length of the CDR3 is 14 residues. Per germline, CDR1 MNHEY and CDR2 SMNVEV (reference sequence). The V segment lost 6 bases and the J segment 9 bases; nucleotides outside the gene matches: 10.

This CDR3 is CASSDGRRKTEAFF. The DNA for the CDR3 is TGTGCCAGCAGTGACGGTAGGAGGAAGACTGAAGCTTTCTTT. This chain joins TRBV6-4 and TRBJ1-1; no firm D call. CDR1 MRHNA and CDR2 SNTAGT come from the germline V gene. There are 14 residues in the CDR3. The V and J ends lost 2 bases and 5 bases respectively, with 12 bases between them.

This chain uses TRBV11-2 with TRBJ1-1, with D perhaps TRBD1 (5 bases). This CDR3 is 16 amino acids long. Germline V gives CDR1 SGHAT, CDR2 FQNNGV. Trimming removed 5 bases from V and 1 base from J, with 17 bases in between. CDR3 in amino acids: CASSLGGVWPNTEAFF. In nucleotides, the CDR3 is TGTGCCAGCAGCCTTGGGGGGGTCTGGCCGAACACTGAAGCTTTCTTT.

This chain links TRBV6-6 with TRBJ1-5; 7 bases are shared with TRBD1. J lost 5 bases, V lost 6 bases, and 7 bases had no gene match. This CDR3 is 14 amino acids long. Per the germline V gene, CDR1 is MNHNY and CDR2 is SVGAGI (reference sequence). The DNA of the CDR3 is TGTGCCAGCAGCCCCGCCGACAGGGATCAGCCCCAGCATTTT. Translated, it gives CASSPADRDQPQHF.

This clone was seen more than once but under ten times. This chain connects TRBV9 to TRBJ2-7; 12 bases align to TRBD2. The germline CDR1 and CDR2 sequences are SGDLS and YYNGEE. With V trimmed by 2 bases and J by 7 bases, 7 bases remained unmatched. CDR3 length: 15 amino acids. Here the CDR3 reads CASSVSSGGAEEQYF. The CDR3 DNA reads TGTGCCAGCAGCGTTTCTAGCGGGGGGGCCGAGGAGCAGTACTTC.

This clone turned up a few times. The genes are TRBV18 and TRBJ1-1; D not resolved. The germline CDR1 and CDR2 sequences are KGHSH and LQKENI. The CDR3 is 12 residues long. V was cut by 3 bases and J by 9 bases, with 11 bases left in between. CDR3 sequence (DNA): TGTGCCAGCTCACCGGAACAGTACCAAGCTTTCTTT. Its protein product is CASSPEQYQAFF.

The chain links TRBV19 to TRBJ1-2, with unresolved D. Trimming took off 3 bases at V and 0 bases at J, with 11 bases between the two ends. CDR1 and CDR2 from the germline V gene are LNHDA and SQIVND (reference sequence). The CDR3 is 15 amino acids. The CDR3 is CASSIRHSSNYGYTF. The CDR3 DNA reads as TGTGCCAGTAGTATTCGGCACAGTTCTAACTATGGCTACACCTTC.

The chain employs TRBV19 and TRBJ1-2, with a tentative D call TRBD1 (5 bases). The germline V and J ends were trimmed by 2 bases and 0 bases, with 13 bases remaining between them. The CDR3 covers 16 residues. Germline V CDR1 and CDR2: LNHDA, SQIVND (reference sequence). Written as DNA, the CDR3 is TGTGCCAGTAGTATATACAGGCCCGAAACTAACTATGGCTACACCTTC. Translation gives CASSIYRPETNYGYTF.

V usage is TRBV6-5 and J usage is TRBJ2-1, with TRBD2 matching over 7 bases. V dropped 0 bases and J dropped 7; count of bases not matched to a gene: 6. The CDR3 spans 15 residues. Germline CDR1 is MNHEY and CDR2 is SVGAGI. Here the CDR3 reads CASSYSGFGRNEQFF. In nucleotides, the CDR3 is TGTGCCAGCAGTTACTCGGGGTTCGGGAGGAATGAGCAGTTCTTC.

The V gene is TRBV6-6, the J gene TRBJ2-1; 11 bases map to TRBD2. V dropped 10 bases and J dropped 8; count of bases not matched to a gene: 7. CDR1 MNHNY and CDR2 SVGAGI come from the germline V gene (reference sequence). The CDR3 length is 13 residues. This chain's CDR3 is CAIAGTSGDEQFF. The CDR3 nucleotides are TGTGCCATCGCCGGGACTAGCGGCGATGAGCAGTTCTTC.

The chain couples TRBV9 to TRBJ1-1; D is perhaps TRBD1 (5 bases). The CDR3 extends over 14 amino acids. The V end was cut by 1 base, the J end by 10 bases, with 17 bases between. The germline V gene encodes CDR1 SGDLS and CDR2 YYNGEE. In nucleotides, the CDR3 is TGTGCCAGCAGCGTACAGGAGGGGTCTTTTCCAGCTTTCTTT. It translates to CASSVQEGSFPAFF. Supplemented by reference TRBV9 and TRBJ1-1, the full variable domain reads DSGVTQTPKHLITATGQRVTLRCSPRSGDLSVYWYQQSLDQGLQFLIQYYNGEERAKGNILERFSAQQFPDLHSELNLSSLELGDSALYFCASSVQEGSFPAFFGQGTRLTVV.

The chain combines TRBV28 with TRBJ2-7; 10 bases fit TRBD1. The CDR3 is 13 amino acids. Trimming removed 8 bases from V and 9 bases from J; junction bases left unmatched: 10. Germline values: CDR1 MDHEN, CDR2 SYDVKM. CDR3 coding DNA: TGTGCCAGCCGGGACAGGGGCGTTCTTGGGCAGTACTTC. Its translation is CASRDRGVLGQYF.

The chain joins TRBV7-9 to TRBJ1-2; D is unresolved. V shed 5 bases and J shed 5 bases, with 9 bases lying between them. The germline gives CDR1 SEHNR, CDR2 FQNEAQ (reference sequence). The CDR3 runs to 12 residues. The CDR3 bases are TGTGCCAGCAGCCTTAGAAGTTATGGCTACACCTTC. It encodes CASSLRSYGYTF.

This clone was recorded once. The rearrangement uses TRBV28 and TRBJ1-2; a possible D gene is TRBD1 (5 bases). The germline V and J ends were trimmed by 1 base and 8 bases, with 11 bases remaining between them. CDR1 and CDR2 (germline): MDHEN, SYDVKM. The length of the CDR3 is 13 residues. CDR3 amino acids: CASSLSQGRGYTF. The CDR3 nucleotides are TGTGCCAGCAGTTTATCGCAGGGTCGGGGCTACACCTTC.

In this sample, this clone turned up a few times. The chain links TRBV21-1 to TRBJ1-5. TRBV21-1 is a pseudogene. The CDR3 length is 14 residues. CDR3 in DNA: TGTGCCAGCAGCAAAGGCGGGCTCGATCAGCCCCAGCATTTT. Its protein product is CASSKGGLDQPQHF.

The V gene is TRBV10-2, the J gene TRBJ1-6; TRBD1 is a possible D gene (5 bases). V was trimmed by 2 bases and J by 12 bases, leaving 11 bases between them. Germline loops: CDR1 WSHSY, CDR2 SAAADI. This CDR3 spans 13 amino acids. For the CDR3, the DNA is TGCGCCAGCAGTGAGGGACACCTCTTACCCCTCCACTTT. This encodes CASSEGHLLPLHF.

This sequence joins TRBV27 and TRBJ2-3; 12 bases are shared with TRBD1. The CDR3 has 18 amino acids. Germline loops: CDR1 MNHEY, CDR2 SMNVEV (reference sequence). Trimming removed 5 bases from V and 7 bases from J; junction bases left unmatched: 16. CDR3 nucleotide sequence: TGTGCCAGCAGTCCTACCCTCCCCGGGACAGGGGGCAAGAATACGCAGTATTTT. Encoded protein: CASSPTLPGTGGKNTQYF.

The chain has TRBV5-4 and TRBJ2-7, with D possibly being TRBD1 (5 bases). The V and J ends lost 2 bases and 2 bases respectively, with 8 bases between them. The V gene's germline CDR1 is SGHNT and CDR2 YYREEE (reference sequence). The CDR3 extends over 13 amino acids. CDR3 bases: TGTGCCAGCAGCTTAAGGGGCCCCTACGAGCAGTACTTC. This codes for CASSLRGPYEQYF.

As for this clone: Other DNA sequences within the sample encode an identical CDR3. The genes are TRBV19 and TRBJ1-1; D not certain. The V end was cut by 5 bases, the J end by 0 bases, with 4 bases between. This CDR3 region has 12 residues. The germline V gene has CDR1 LNHDA and CDR2 SQIVND (reference sequence). CDR3 region: CASSPMNTEAFF. As DNA, the CDR3 is TGTGCCAGTAGTCCAATGAACACTGAAGCTTTCTTT.

This chain connects TRBV7-2 to TRBJ2-7; a possible D gene is TRBD2 (6 bases). CDR3 length equals 18 residues. The germline V gene has CDR1 SGHTA and CDR2 FQGNSA. Deletions cut 5 bases from V and 2 bases from J, with 25 bases between. The CDR3: CASSHLVLAIAGPYEQYF. In DNA, the CDR3 is TGTGCCAGCAGCCACTTAGTACTAGCAATTGCAGGTCCCTACGAGCAGTACTTC.

The V and J genes are TRBV6-5 and TRBJ1-3; tentatively, D is TRBD1 (6 bases). Trimming cost V 6 bases and J 0 bases, with 12 bases left between them. This CDR3 has 15 residues. Per the germline V gene, CDR1 is MNHEY and CDR2 is SVGAGI. This chain's CDR3 is CASRKDRSSGNTIYF. CDR3 nucleotide sequence: TGTGCCAGCAGAAAGGACAGAAGCTCTGGAAACACCATATATTTT.

The chain links TRBV4-2 to TRBJ2-7; D may be TRBD2 (5 bases). Trimming cost V 2 bases and J 2 bases, with 13 bases left between them. The CDR3 totals 15 residues. Germline values: CDR1 LGHNA, CDR2 YNFKEQ. The CDR3 here is CASSQSAVRAYEQYF. In DNA form, the CDR3 reads TGTGCCAGCAGCCAATCAGCGGTCAGAGCCTACGAGCAGTACTTC.

The rearrangement uses TRBV19 and TRBJ1-3; 7 bases match TRBD1. The CDR3 runs to 14 residues. Unmatched junction bases numbered 3, after V lost 7 bases and J lost 0 bases. The V gene's germline CDR1 is LNHDA and CDR2 SQIVND (reference sequence). The CDR3: CASKGADSGNTIYF. The CDR3 region has the DNA TGTGCCAGTAAGGGGGCGGACTCTGGAAACACCATATATTTT.

J is TRBJ2-1 and V is TRBV5-1; D may be TRBD2 (7 bases). Germline V gene data show CDR1 as SGHRS and CDR2 as YFSETQ. Trimming stripped 3 bases from V and 7 bases from J, with 17 bases between. The CDR3 length is 15 residues. The chain's CDR3 is CASSYRGAGGNEQFF. Here the CDR3 DNA reads TGCGCCAGCAGCTACCGGGGGGCAGGTGGGAATGAGCAGTTCTTC.